One and the same sample provided the 27 T cell receptor beta chains below, sequenced in a study of response to subunit inactivated influenza vaccine. TCRdb fed the RT-PCR reads into MiXCR, producing one record per CDR3 protein. The data show around 580,000 distinct CDR3 sequences, about 11% seen once. The sample consisted of PBMCs from blood, taken on the day of vaccination. All receptors come from a man aged 45-60 years who received an inactivated influenza vaccine.

This clonotype was seen only a few times. V gene TRBV7-2 combines with J gene TRBJ2-3, with TRBD2 matching over 7 bases. Germline V gene lookup returns CDR1 SGHTA and CDR2 FQGNSA. The CDR3 is made up of 17 amino acids. Unmatched junction bases numbered 13, after V lost 5 bases and J lost 2 bases. DNA of the CDR3: TGTGCCAGCAGCCGGCCGCAGGCGGGAGCGTACACAGATACGCAGTATTTT. This gives the protein CASSRPQAGAYTDTQYF.

This clonotype was seen at least ten times. The chain employs TRBV5-1 and TRBJ2-7; 9 bases are shared with TRBD1. The CDR3 covers 14 residues. With V trimmed by 0 bases and J by 2 bases, 0 bases remained unmatched. Germline CDR1 and CDR2: SGHRS and YFSETQ. The CDR3 here is CASSLDRGPYEQYF. The CDR3 coding sequence is TGCGCCAGCAGCTTGGACAGGGGGCCCTACGAGCAGTACTTC.

The CDR3 DNA reads TGTGCCAGCAGAGACGACAGTCTGAACTATGGCTACACCTTC. Translation gives CASRDDSLNYGYTF. The chain couples TRBV28 to TRBJ1-2; a possible D gene is TRBD1 (5 bases). This CDR3 is 14 amino acids long. V was clipped by 6 bases and J by 2 bases, with 13 bases between them. Germline CDR1 reads MDHEN; CDR2 reads SYDVKM.

This clonotype came up many times. The chain joins TRBV28 to TRBJ1-6, with D perhaps TRBD1 (5 bases). The germline gives CDR1 MDHEN, CDR2 SYDVKM. Trimming took off 1 base at V and 7 bases at J, with 8 bases between the two ends. The CDR3 is 14 residues long. CDR3 protein: CASSLYGANSPLHF. In DNA, the CDR3 is TGTGCCAGCAGTTTATACGGGGCCAATTCACCCCTCCACTTT.

The V gene is TRBV7-6, the J gene TRBJ2-6, with 8 nucleotides matching TRBD2. The CDR3 contains 18 residues. The junction had 5 bases not matched to a gene; V was cut back by 1 base and J by 0 bases. Germline CDR1 SGHVS, CDR2 FNYEAQ. Here the CDR3 reads CASSLEGGGPSGANVLTF. As DNA, the CDR3 is TGTGCCAGCAGCTTAGAAGGCGGGGGGCCCTCTGGGGCCAACGTCCTGACTTTC.

The chain has TRBV4-1 and TRBJ2-3; 7 bases map to TRBD2. The CDR3 is 17 residues long. CDR1 is MGHRA and CDR2 is YSYEKL in the germline V gene. After removal of 4 bases from V and 1 base from J, the junction contained 11 bases not matched to a gene. In DNA form, the CDR3 reads TGCGCCAGCAGCCTCAAGGGTGCGGGAGATCGCACAGATACGCAGTATTTT. Translation: CASSLKGAGDRTDTQYF.

This chain joins TRBV28 and TRBJ1-3; D gene uncertain. In germline, CDR1 is MDHEN, CDR2 SYDVKM. This CDR3 is 15 amino acids long. V was trimmed by 3 bases and J by 4 bases, leaving 13 bases between them. The CDR3 spells CASSLLRRTGNTIYF. The DNA for the CDR3 is TGTGCCAGCAGTTTGCTTCGGAGGACGGGAAACACCATATATTTT.

This clonotype has more than one count but fewer than ten. The chain is built from TRBV7-2 and TRBJ1-1; a possible D gene is TRBD1 (6 bases). CDR1 and CDR2 from the germline V gene are SGHTA and FQGNSA. This CDR3 is 15 amino acids long. Trimming stripped 0 bases from V and 5 bases from J, with 13 bases between. The CDR3 spells CASSLASRGITEAFF. The CDR3, as DNA: TGTGCCAGCAGCTTAGCCTCCAGGGGTATAACTGAAGCTTTCTTT.

The chain links TRBV5-1 to TRBJ1-6; D perhaps matches TRBD1 (5 bases). The V end was cut by 0 bases, the J end by 7 bases, with 14 bases between. This CDR3 contains 16 residues. CDR1 and CDR2 from the germline V gene are SGHRS and YFSETQ. The CDR3 nucleotides are TGCGCCAGCAGCTTGGATGGGGGGGGAGTCAATTCACCCCTCCACTTT. It codes for CASSLDGGGVNSPLHF.

This clonotype was observed many times. The chain combines TRBV11-2 with TRBJ1-1; no firm D call. The V gene lost 6 bases and the J gene lost 3 bases, with 8 bases spanning the gap. Germline CDR1 and CDR2: SGHAT and FQNNGV. The CDR3 extends over 12 amino acids. The CDR3 nucleotides are TGTGCCAGCAGTGCGCGGTACACTGAAGCTTTCTTT. This translates into CASSARYTEAFF.

The chain recombines TRBV11-1 with TRBJ2-7, with TRBD2 matching over 12 bases. The CDR3 contains 23 residues. The V gene's germline CDR1 is SGHAT and CDR2 FQDESV (reference sequence). J was trimmed by 2 bases and V by 0 bases; bases with no gene match: 23. This CDR3 is CASSLAPGHGSETSGRGAYEQYF. The CDR3 DNA reads as TGTGCCAGCAGCTTAGCCCCGGGACACGGGTCCGAGACTAGCGGGAGAGGGGCCTACGAGCAGTACTTC.

This clonotype turned up a few times. V and J are TRBV28 and TRBJ2-7, with TRBD1 identical over 8 bases. Germline loops: CDR1 MDHEN, CDR2 SYDVKM. V trimming: 4 bases; J trimming: 7 bases; junction bases outside the gene matches: 12. The CDR3 runs to 15 residues. The CDR3 sequence is CASSSTGTGVGEQYF. In DNA form, the CDR3 reads TGTGCCAGCAGTTCTACCGGGACAGGTGTCGGGGAGCAGTACTTC.

Here the CDR3 DNA reads TGCGCCAGCAGCTTGGAGGGGGCAGGATATAATTCACCCCTCCACTTT. This encodes CASSLEGAGYNSPLHF. This chain uses TRBV5-1 with TRBJ1-6, with TRBD1 matching 7 bases. With V trimmed by 0 bases and J by 4 bases, 4 bases remained unmatched. The length of the CDR3 is 16 residues. Germline-derived CDR1 and CDR2 are SGHRS and YFSETQ.

The chain has TRBV28 and TRBJ2-3, with 10 bases that match TRBD2. The V gene end was trimmed by 4 bases and the J gene end by 3 bases; junction bases not matched to a gene: 7. CDR1 is MDHEN, CDR2 SYDVKM, per germline. The CDR3 extends over 16 amino acids. In DNA form, the CDR3 reads TGTGCCAGCAGTTCACCCGGGACTAGCGATACAGATACGCAGTATTTT. Its translation: CASSSPGTSDTDTQYF. Filled out from reference TRBV28 and TRBJ2-3, the complete variable domain reads DVKVTQSSRYLVKRTGEKVFLECVQDMDHENMFWYRQDPGLGLRLIYFSYDVKMKEKGDIPEGYSVSREKKERFSLILESASTNQTSMYLCASSSPGTSDTDTQYFGPGTRLTVL.

This CDR3 reads CASSLAGAWDEQYF. The CDR3 DNA is TGTGCCAGCAGTTTGGCAGGCGCTTGGGACGAGCAGTACTTC. The V and J genes are TRBV27 and TRBJ2-7; D unresolved. Germline CDR1 reads MNHEY; CDR2 reads SMNVEV (reference sequence). CDR3 length equals 14 residues. The ends were cut back, 3 bases at V and 5 bases at J, with 14 bases in the middle.

Only a few counts were recorded for this clonotype. Being one base from a much bigger clone, this may be a read error. CDR3 sequence: CASSLADNTEAFF. As DNA, the CDR3 is TGTGCCAGCAGTTTAGCAGATAACACTGAAGCTTTCTTT. The V gene is TRBV12-3 or TRBV12-4, the J gene TRBJ1-1; D not resolved. This CDR3 is 13 amino acids long. Trimming cost V 0 bases and J 2 bases, with 4 bases left between them.

This clonotype occurred a few times. This CDR3 reads CASSYSGGGARTDTQYF. The CDR3 DNA sequence: TGTGCCAGCAGTTACTCCGGCGGGGGGGCCCGCACAGATACGCAGTATTTT. The chain recombines TRBV6-5 with TRBJ2-3; TRBD2 matches 9 bases. Unmatched junction bases numbered 5, after V lost 0 bases and J lost 1 base. The CDR3 consists of 17 residues. Per germline, CDR1 MNHEY and CDR2 SVGAGI.

The CDR3 loop is CSARDSSGRAGEQFF. CDR3 DNA: TGCAGTGCTAGAGATTCTAGCGGGAGGGCCGGTGAGCAGTTCTTC. The V and J genes are TRBV20-1 and TRBJ2-1, with 12 bases fitting TRBD2. The length of the CDR3 is 15 residues. With V trimmed by 0 bases and J by 9 bases, 6 bases remained unmatched. The germline CDR1 and CDR2 sequences are DFQATT and SNEGSKA (reference sequence).

Only a few counts were recorded for this clonotype. The chain uses TRBV3-1 and TRBJ2-2, with D unresolved. The length of the CDR3 is 15 residues. From germline, CDR1 is LGHDT and CDR2 YNNKEL (reference sequence). Trimming shortened V by 1 base and J by 0 bases, and 6 bases separated the two germline ends. CDR3 in DNA: TGTGCCAGCAGCCAAGGGCTAACGAACACCGGGGAGCTGTTTTTT. Translation: CASSQGLTNTGELFF.

This clonotype was observed a few times. The gene calls are TRBV28 and TRBJ2-7; no reliable D call. The length of the CDR3 is 15 residues. CDR1 MDHEN and CDR2 SYDVKM come from the germline V gene. Trimming removed 6 bases at V and 0 bases at J, with 15 bases between. In DNA, the CDR3 is TGTGCCAGCAGCCCTACCCCAGGAATCTCCTACGAGCAGTACTTC. Its translation: CASSPTPGISYEQYF.

This clonotype has only a few counts. The rearrangement joins TRBV19 to TRBJ1-6; no definite D call. Trimming left V 5 bases short and J 0 bases short, with 8 bases between. This CDR3 spans 15 amino acids. Germline V CDR1 and CDR2: LNHDA, SQIVND (reference sequence). CDR3 residues: CASSRVSSYNSPLHF. CDR3 in DNA: TGTGCCAGTAGTCGAGTGAGCTCCTATAATTCACCCCTCCACTTT.

This clonotype was detected a few times. This chain connects TRBV6-1 to TRBJ2-7; weak D call: TRBD1 (6 bases). V lost 5 bases and J 6 bases, leaving 14 bases between the germline ends. This CDR3 has 13 residues. Germline V gives CDR1 MNHNS, CDR2 SASEGT. The CDR3 protein is CASSTTGSGEQYF. The CDR3 DNA is TGTGCCAGCAGTACAACAGGGTCTGGCGAGCAGTACTTC.

V usage is TRBV19 and J usage is TRBJ1-1; D gene uncertain. Trimming took off 8 bases at V and 0 bases at J, with 13 bases between the two ends. Germline CDR1 and CDR2: LNHDA and SQIVND (reference sequence). This CDR3 is 14 amino acids long. The CDR3 loop is CASQSGEVNTEAFF. CDR3 sequence (DNA): TGTGCCAGTCAATCTGGGGAGGTGAACACTGAAGCTTTCTTT.

The rearrangement links TRBV29-1 to TRBJ2-3; 9 bases are a match to TRBD1. Germline V gene sequence: CDR1 SQVTM, CDR2 ANQGSEA. This CDR3 is built from 14 residues. V was pared by 6 bases and J by 4 bases, with 8 bases of the junction left unmatched. The CDR3 DNA reads as TGCAGCGTGGCCGGGACAGGGAGGTCAGATACGCAGTATTTT. Translation gives CSVAGTGRSDTQYF.

V gene TRBV10-3 combines with J gene TRBJ2-7; D uncertain. Between the trimmed V and J ends, which lost 3 bases and 3 bases, there was a span of 18 bases. The CDR3 sequence is 16 residues long. The germline V gene encodes CDR1 ENHRY and CDR2 SYGVKD. The DNA for the CDR3 is TGTGCCATCAGTGACCTAGGGATTAGGACCGTCTACGAGCAGTACTTC. As protein: CAISDLGIRTVYEQYF.

The DNA for the CDR3 is TGTGCCAGCATCCGCGGGGGCGACGCCGGGGAGCTGTTTTTT. This encodes CASIRGGDAGELFF. This chain uses TRBV6-2 or TRBV6-3 with TRBJ2-2; TRBD2 might be the D (7 bases). Trimming removed 7 bases at V and 6 bases at J, with 15 bases between. The CDR3 runs to 14 residues. Germline CDR1 MNHEY, CDR2 SVGEGT.

V usage is TRBV28 and J usage is TRBJ2-5, with D maybe TRBD1 (5 bases). This CDR3 comprises 14 residues. Germline V CDR1 and CDR2: MDHEN, SYDVKM. The V end was cut by 2 bases, the J end by 4 bases, with 11 bases between. The CDR3 DNA sequence: TGTGCCAGCAGTTTAAATAGGGGTCCAGAGACCCAGTACTTC. Its translation is CASSLNRGPETQYF.